Detailed here is one TCR beta chain. What it recognizes is unknown. PCR employed 60 Vbeta and 13 Jbeta primers. TCRdb's table, derived via immunoSEQ multiplex PCR, lists solely in-frame clones and lacks some. The data show about 150,000 clones, approximately 80% seen once. The sample belongs to a study of cytomegalovirus exposure and HLA in healthy donors. Notes on the study in general: Some public TCRs appeared in many individuals, while most sequences were rare.

Germline assignment: CDR1 SQVTM and CDR2 ANQGSEA. V lost 7 bases and J lost 4; bases outside the gene matches: 5. The CDR3 contains 13 residues. The sample comprised PBMCs. The receptor's source is a woman aged 50 to 60 in good health and CMV-seropositive. V gene TRBV29-1 combines with J gene TRBJ2-3; 10 positions match TRBD2. The CDR3 protein is CSGGLAAADTQYF. CDR3 DNA: TGCAGCGGTGGACTAGCGGCCGCAGATACGCAGTATTTT.